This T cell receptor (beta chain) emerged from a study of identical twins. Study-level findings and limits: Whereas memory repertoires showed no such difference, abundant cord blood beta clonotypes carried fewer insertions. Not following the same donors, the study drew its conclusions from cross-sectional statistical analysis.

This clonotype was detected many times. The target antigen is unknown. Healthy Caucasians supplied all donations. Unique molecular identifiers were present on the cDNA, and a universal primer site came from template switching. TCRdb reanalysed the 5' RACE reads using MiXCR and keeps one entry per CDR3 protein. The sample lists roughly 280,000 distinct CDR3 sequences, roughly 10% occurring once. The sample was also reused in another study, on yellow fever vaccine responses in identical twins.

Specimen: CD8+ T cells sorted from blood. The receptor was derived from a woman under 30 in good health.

DNA of the CDR3: TGTGCCAGCACGACCGGGACTAGCGGCTACGAGCAGTACTTC. Translated: CASTTGTSGYEQYF. This rearrangement joins TRBV4-2 to TRBJ2-7, with 11 bases fitting TRBD2. Per germline, CDR1 LGHNA and CDR2 YNFKEQ. The CDR3 spans 14 residues. V shed 7 bases and J 3 bases; nucleotides not matched to a gene: 5.